This TCR beta chain was obtained from a study of CD8+CD57+ T cells in acquired aplastic anemia. The overall study: Sorted CD4+ and CD8+ cells yielded DNA averaging around 3.2 ug. Study results and caveats: A set of 25 to 35 CD8+ CDR3 sequences was shared between patients and controls, and these sequences appeared highly expressed in patients.

CD8+CD57+ cell expansion, shown by flow cytometry, had occurred in the patients selected for sequencing. Each patient carried a diagnosis of severe acquired aplastic anemia. Blood sampling was performed on the patients, and none of them had received therapy by then. Genomic DNA was employed as the template in profiling TCR beta VDJ and CDR3. TCRdb used MiXCR to reprocess the reads, holding one entry per CDR3 protein. The top ten hold approximately 40% of the sample, which has roughly 180,000 distinct CDR3 sequences, 55% to 65% seen once. This clonotype was observed once. Its cognate antigen is unknown. This CDR3 has 14 residues. Germline V CDR1 and CDR2: ENHRY, SYGVKD. Trimming left V 2 bases short and J 1 base short, with 5 bases between.

Material: sorted CD4+, CD8+, or CD8+CD57+ T cells (not recorded which) from PBMCs. The clonotype originates from a human donor with aplastic anemia. This chain links TRBV10-3 with TRBJ2-2, with D hard to call. The CDR3 bases are TGTGCCATCAGTGAGCTGGAGAACACCGGGGAGCTGTTTTTT. Protein sequence: CAISELENTGELFF.